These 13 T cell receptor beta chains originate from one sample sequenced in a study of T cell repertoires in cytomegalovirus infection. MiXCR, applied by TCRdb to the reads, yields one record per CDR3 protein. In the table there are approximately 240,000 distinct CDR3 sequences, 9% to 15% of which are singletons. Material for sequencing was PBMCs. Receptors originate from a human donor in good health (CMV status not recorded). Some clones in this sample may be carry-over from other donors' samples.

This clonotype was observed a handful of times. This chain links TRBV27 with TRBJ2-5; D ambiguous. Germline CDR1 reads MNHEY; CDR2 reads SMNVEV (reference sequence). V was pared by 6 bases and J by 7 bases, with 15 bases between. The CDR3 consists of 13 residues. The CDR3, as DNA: TGTGCCAGCAGCCTGGGTCCCTCGGGGACCCAGTACTTC. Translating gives CASSLGPSGTQYF.

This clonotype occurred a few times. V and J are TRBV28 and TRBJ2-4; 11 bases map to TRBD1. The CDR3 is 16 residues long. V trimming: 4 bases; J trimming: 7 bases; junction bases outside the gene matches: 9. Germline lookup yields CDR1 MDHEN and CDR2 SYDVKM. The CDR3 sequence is CASSSGQGALRNIQYF. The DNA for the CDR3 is TGTGCCAGCAGTTCAGGACAGGGGGCACTCAGGAACATTCAGTACTTC.

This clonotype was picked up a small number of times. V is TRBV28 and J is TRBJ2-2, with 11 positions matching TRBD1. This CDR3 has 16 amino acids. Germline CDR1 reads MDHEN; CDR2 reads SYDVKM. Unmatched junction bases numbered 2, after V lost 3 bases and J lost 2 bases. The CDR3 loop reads CASSFGTGGNTGELFF. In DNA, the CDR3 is TGTGCCAGCAGTTTTGGGACAGGGGGAAACACCGGGGAGCTGTTTTTT.

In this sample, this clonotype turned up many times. The CDR3 DNA is TGTGCCAGCAGCTCCAGAGGGAACACTGAAGCTTTCTTT. It is translated as CASSSRGNTEAFF. V and J are TRBV7-2 and TRBJ1-1; the D is unclear. In germline, CDR1 is SGHTA, CDR2 FQGNSA. This CDR3 spans 13 amino acids. V was cut by 4 bases and J by 1 base, with 7 bases left in between.

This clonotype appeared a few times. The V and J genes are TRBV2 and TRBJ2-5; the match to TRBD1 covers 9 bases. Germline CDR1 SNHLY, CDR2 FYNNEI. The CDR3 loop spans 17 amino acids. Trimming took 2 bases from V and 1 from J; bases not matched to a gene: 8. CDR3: CASSEFGTGRVQETQYF. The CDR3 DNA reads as TGTGCCAGCAGTGAATTCGGGACAGGGCGAGTCCAAGAGACCCAGTACTTC.

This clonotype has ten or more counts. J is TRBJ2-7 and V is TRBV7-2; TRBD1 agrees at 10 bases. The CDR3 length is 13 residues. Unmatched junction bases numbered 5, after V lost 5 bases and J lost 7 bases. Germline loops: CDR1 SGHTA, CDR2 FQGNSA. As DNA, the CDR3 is TGTGCCAGCAGCCGACAGGGGGCGGAGGAGCAGTACTTC. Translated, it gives CASSRQGAEEQYF.

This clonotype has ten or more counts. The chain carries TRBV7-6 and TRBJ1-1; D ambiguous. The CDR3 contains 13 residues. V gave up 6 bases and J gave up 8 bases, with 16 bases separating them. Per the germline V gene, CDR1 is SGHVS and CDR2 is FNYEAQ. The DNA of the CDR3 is TGTGCCAGCAGTCCGGACGGACTCGGGGAAGCTTTCTTT. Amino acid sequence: CASSPDGLGEAFF.

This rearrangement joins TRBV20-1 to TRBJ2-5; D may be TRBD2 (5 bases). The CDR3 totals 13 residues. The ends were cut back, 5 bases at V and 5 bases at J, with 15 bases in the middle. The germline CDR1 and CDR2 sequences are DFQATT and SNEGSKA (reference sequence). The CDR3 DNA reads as TGCAGTGCTGAAGTCATAACGGGGGAGACCCAGTACTTC. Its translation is CSAEVITGETQYF.

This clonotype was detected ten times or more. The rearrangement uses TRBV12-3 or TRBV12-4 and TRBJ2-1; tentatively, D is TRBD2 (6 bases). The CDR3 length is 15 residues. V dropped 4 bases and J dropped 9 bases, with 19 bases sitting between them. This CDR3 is CASSWDSALGGEQFF. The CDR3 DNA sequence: TGTGCCAGCAGTTGGGACTCCGCCCTTGGGGGTGAGCAGTTCTTC.

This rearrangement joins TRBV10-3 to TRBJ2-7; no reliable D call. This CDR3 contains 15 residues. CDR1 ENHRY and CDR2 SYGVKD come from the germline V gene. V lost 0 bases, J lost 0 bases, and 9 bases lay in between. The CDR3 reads CAISESVAGSYEQYF. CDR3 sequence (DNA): TGTGCCATCAGTGAGTCAGTAGCAGGCTCCTACGAGCAGTACTTC.

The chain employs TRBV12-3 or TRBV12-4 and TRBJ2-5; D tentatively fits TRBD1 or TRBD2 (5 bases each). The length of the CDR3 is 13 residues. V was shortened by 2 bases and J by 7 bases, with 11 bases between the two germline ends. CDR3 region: CASSLSPGGTQYF. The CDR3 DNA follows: TGTGCCAGCAGTTTAAGTCCTGGGGGGACCCAGTACTTC.

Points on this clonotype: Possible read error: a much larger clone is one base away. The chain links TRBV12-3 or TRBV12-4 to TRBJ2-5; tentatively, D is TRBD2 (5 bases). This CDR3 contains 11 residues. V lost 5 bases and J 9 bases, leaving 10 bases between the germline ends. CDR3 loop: CASSMVDSQYF. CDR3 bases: TGTGCCAGCAGTATGGTGGACTCCCAGTACTTC.

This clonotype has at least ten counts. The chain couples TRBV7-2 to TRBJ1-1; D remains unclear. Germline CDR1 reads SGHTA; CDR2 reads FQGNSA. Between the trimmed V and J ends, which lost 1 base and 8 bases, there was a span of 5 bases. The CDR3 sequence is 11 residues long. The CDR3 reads CASSLVHEAFF. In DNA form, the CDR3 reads TGTGCCAGCAGCTTAGTACACGAAGCTTTCTTT.